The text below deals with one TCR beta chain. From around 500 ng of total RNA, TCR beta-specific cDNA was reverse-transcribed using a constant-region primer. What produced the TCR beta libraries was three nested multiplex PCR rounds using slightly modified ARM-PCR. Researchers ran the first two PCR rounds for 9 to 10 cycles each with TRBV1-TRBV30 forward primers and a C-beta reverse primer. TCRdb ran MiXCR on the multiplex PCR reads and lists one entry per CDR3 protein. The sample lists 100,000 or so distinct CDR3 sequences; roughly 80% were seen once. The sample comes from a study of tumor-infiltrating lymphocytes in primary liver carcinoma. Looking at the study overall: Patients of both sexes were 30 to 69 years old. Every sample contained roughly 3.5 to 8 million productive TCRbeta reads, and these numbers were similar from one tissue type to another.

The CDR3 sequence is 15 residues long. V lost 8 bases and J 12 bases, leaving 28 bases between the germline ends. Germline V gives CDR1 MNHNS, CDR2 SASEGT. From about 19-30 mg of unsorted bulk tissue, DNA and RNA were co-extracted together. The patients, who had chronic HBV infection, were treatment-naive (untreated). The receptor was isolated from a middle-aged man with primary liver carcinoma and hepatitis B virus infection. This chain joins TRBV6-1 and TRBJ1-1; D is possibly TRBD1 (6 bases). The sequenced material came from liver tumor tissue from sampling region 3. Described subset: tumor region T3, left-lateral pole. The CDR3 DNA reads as TGTGCCAGCTATGTGGGGGCGCGTGCGGTTGTCATACCTTTCTTT. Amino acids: CASYVGARAVVIPFF.